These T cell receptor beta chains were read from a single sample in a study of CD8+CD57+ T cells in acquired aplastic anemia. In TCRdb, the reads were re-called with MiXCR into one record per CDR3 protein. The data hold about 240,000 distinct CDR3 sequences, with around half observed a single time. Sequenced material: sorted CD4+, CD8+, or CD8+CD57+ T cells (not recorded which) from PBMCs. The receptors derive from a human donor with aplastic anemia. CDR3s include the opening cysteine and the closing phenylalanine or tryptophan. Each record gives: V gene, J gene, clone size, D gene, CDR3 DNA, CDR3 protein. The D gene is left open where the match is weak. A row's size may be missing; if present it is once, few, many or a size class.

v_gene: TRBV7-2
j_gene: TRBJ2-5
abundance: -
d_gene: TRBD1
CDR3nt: TGTGCCAGCAGCTCCGAGGGGCCAGGGGGCAAAGAGACCCAGTACTTC
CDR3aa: CASSSEGPGGKETQYF

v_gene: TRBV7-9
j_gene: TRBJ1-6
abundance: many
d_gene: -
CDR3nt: TGTGCCAGCAGCCCGCAACTTTCCGGGGATTCACCCCTCCACTTT
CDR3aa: CASSPQLSGDSPLHF

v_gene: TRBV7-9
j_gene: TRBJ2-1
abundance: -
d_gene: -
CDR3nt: TGTGCCACCTCGGGGGTGAGACTTTACAATGAGCAGTTCTTC
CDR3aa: CATSGVRLYNEQFF

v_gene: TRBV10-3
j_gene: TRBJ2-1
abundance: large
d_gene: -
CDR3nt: TGTGCCATCAGTGAGTGGAGCAATGAGCAGTTCTTC
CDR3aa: CAISEWSNEQFF

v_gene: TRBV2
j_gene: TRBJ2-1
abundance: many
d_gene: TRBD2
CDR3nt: TGTGCCAGCAGTCCTACTAGCGGGACATACAATGAGCAGTTCTTC
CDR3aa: CASSPTSGTYNEQFF

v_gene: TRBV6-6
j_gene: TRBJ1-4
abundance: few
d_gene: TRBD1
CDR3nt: TGTGCCAGCAGTTACGGCCCCACAGGGGGGAACGAAAAACTGTTTTTT
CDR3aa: CASSYGPTGGNEKLFF

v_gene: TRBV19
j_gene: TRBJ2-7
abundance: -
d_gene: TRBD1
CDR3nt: TGTGCCAGTAGTATTAAAAGGGGGCAATACGAGCAGTACTTC
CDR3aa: CASSIKRGQYEQYF

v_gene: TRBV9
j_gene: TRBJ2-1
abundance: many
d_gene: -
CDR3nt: TGTGCCAGCAGCAGGCGCCGGGCCCCAACCAATGAGCAGTTCTTC
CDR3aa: CASSRRRAPTNEQFF

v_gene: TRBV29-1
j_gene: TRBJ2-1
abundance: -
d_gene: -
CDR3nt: TGCAGCGTTGAAGGGGGGGAGCAGTTCTTC
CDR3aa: CSVEGGEQFF

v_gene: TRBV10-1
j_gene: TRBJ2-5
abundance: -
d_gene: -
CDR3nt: TGCGCCAGCAGTGACAGGGTTGAGACCCAGTACTTC
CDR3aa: CASSDRVETQYF

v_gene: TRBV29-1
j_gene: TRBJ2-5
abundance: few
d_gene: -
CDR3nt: TGCAGCGTTGACCGGGGGAGAGAGACCCAGTACTTC
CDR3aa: CSVDRGRETQYF

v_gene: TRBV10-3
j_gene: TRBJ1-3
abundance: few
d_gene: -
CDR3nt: TGTGCCACCTCGGCCGGGGGCCTCTCTGGAAACACCATATATTTT
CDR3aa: CATSAGGLSGNTIYF

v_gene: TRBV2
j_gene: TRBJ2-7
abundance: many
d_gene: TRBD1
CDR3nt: TGTGCCAGCGAAGCCGGGACAGGGATTTACGAGCAGTACTTC
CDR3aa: CASEAGTGIYEQYF

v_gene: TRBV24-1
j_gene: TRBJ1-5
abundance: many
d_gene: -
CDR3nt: TGTGCCACCAGTGCCGGTGTGAGGGGAGGGCAGCCCCAGCATTTT
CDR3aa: CATSAGVRGGQPQHF

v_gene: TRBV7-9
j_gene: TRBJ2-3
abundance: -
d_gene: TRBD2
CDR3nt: TGTGCCAGCAGTTTATCCGTGACTAGCGGGGGGCCTAGCACAGATACGCAGTATTTT
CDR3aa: CASSLSVTSGGPSTDTQYF

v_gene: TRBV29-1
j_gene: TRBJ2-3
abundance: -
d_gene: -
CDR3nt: TGCAGCGTTGCAAGAAAGGGAACAGATACGCAGTATTTT
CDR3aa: CSVARKGTDTQYF

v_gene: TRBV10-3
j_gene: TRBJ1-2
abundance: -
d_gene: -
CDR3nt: TGTGCCATCAGTGATCTAGGGGGTTGGTCCGGAAACACCATATATGGCTACACCTTC
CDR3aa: CAISDLGGWSGNTIYGYTF

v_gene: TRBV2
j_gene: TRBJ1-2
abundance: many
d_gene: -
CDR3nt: TGTGCCAGCAGTGGGACGGAGAATTATGGCTACACCTTC
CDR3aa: CASSGTENYGYTF

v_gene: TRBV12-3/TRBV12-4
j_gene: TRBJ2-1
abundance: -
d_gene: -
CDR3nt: TGTGCCAGCAGTTTAGCGGGGTGCAATGAGCAGTTCTTC
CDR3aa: CASSLAGCNEQFF

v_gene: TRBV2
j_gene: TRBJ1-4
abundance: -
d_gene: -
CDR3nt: TGTGCCAGCAGTGCTAACAAAAAACTGTTTTTT
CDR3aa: CASSANKKLFF

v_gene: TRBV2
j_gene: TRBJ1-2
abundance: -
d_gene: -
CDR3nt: TGTGCCAGCAGTGAACCGGGTTTCTATGGCTACACCTTC
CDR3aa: CASSEPGFYGYTF

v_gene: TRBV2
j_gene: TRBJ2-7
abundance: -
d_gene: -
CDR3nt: TGTGCCAGCAGTGAACAGGACCGGGGTGGGCGGTACTTC
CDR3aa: CASSEQDRGGRYF

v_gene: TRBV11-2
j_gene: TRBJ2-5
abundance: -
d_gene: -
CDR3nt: TGTGCCAGCAGCCTAATCAGGGTGCAAGAGACCCAGTACTTC
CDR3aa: CASSLIRVQETQYF